The 26 T cell receptor beta chains below were found in one sample sequenced in a study of shared clonotypes between healthy human individuals. Clones were sequenced by immunoSEQ multiplex PCR, and TCRdb holds only the in-frame ones, with some missing. The table has about 2.3 million clones, more than 85% seen once. Sequencing input: naive CD4+ T cells from PBMCs. The sample's subset: CD45RA+ positively selected. The receptors originated from a man between 18 and 29 years old in good health. Some clones in this sample may be carry-over from other donors' samples.

This rearrangement joins TRBV30 to TRBJ2-2; D might be TRBD1 (5 bases). This CDR3 has 14 residues. Germline V gene sequence: CDR1 GTSNPN, CDR2 SVGIG (reference sequence). With 4 bases removed from V and 5 bases from J, the gap between germline ends came to 14 bases. The DNA of the CDR3 is TGTGCCTGGAACAGCAGGGTGGGGACCGGGGAGCTGTTTTTT. Translating gives CAWNSRVGTGELFF.

Here the CDR3 DNA reads TGTGCCAGCAGCGTAGGCACAGGGGGTTTGGACTATGGCTACACCTTC. Protein sequence: CASSVGTGGLDYGYTF. The chain uses TRBV9 and TRBJ1-2; 8 nucleotides agree with TRBD1. The V segment lost 0 bases and the J segment 3 bases; nucleotides outside the gene matches: 7. CDR1 and CDR2 from the germline V gene are SGDLS and YYNGEE. The CDR3 runs 16 residues.

As to this clone: Other DNA sequences in the same sample also yield this CDR3. V is TRBV5-1 and J is TRBJ2-5; no definite D call. CDR1 and CDR2 (germline): SGHRS, YFSETQ. Trimming cost V 5 bases and J 2 bases, with 7 bases left between them. The CDR3 is made up of 12 amino acids. Here the CDR3 DNA reads TGCGCCAGCAGTTTGACACAAGAGACCCAGTACTTC. Amino acid sequence: CASSLTQETQYF.

This chain joins TRBV28 and TRBJ1-4; D is perhaps TRBD1 (6 bases). The CDR3 extends over 13 amino acids. The V and J ends lost 6 bases and 8 bases respectively, with 13 bases between them. Per the germline V gene, CDR1 is MDHEN and CDR2 is SYDVKM. CDR3 nucleotide sequence: TGTGCCAGCAGACTCAGGGGTGGGGAAAAACTGTTTTTT. Translating it yields CASRLRGGEKLFF.

The rearrangement joins TRBV28 to TRBJ1-5; D is unclear. The CDR3 covers 14 residues. CDR1 and CDR2 (germline): MDHEN, SYDVKM. Trimming took 2 bases from V and 4 from J, leaving 9 bases between them. CDR3: CASSLNPRNQPQHF. Here the CDR3 DNA reads TGTGCCAGCAGTTTAAACCCTCGAAATCAGCCCCAGCATTTT.

Details on this clone: This CDR3 is also generated by other DNA sequences in the sample. The chain couples TRBV28 to TRBJ2-5; D ambiguous. Between the trimmed V and J ends, which lost 6 bases and 5 bases, there was a span of 7 bases. Germline CDR1 MDHEN, CDR2 SYDVKM. The CDR3 spans 11 residues. This CDR3 reads CASSLEETQYF. The CDR3 region has the DNA TGTGCCAGCAGCCTAGAGGAGACCCAGTACTTC.

The CDR3 is CASSMRDRGPYEQYF. DNA of the CDR3: TGTGCCAGTAGTATGAGGGACAGGGGCCCCTACGAGCAGTACTTC. The rearrangement uses TRBV19 and TRBJ2-7, with 10 bases fitting TRBD1. This CDR3 has 15 residues. Germline V CDR1 and CDR2: LNHDA, SQIVND (reference sequence). V trimming: 3 bases; J trimming: 2 bases; junction bases outside the gene matches: 4.

This clone has just one count. This chain joins TRBV7-9 and TRBJ2-5; D unresolved. The CDR3 contains 11 residues. Germline CDR1 and CDR2: SEHNR and FQNEAQ (reference sequence). Trimming left V 4 bases short and J 14 bases short, with 14 bases between. The CDR3 DNA follows: TGTGCCAGCAGCTCCTACAATCTGTGTTACTTC. Translating gives CASSSYNLCYF.

This clone was counted between two and nine times. The chain employs TRBV7-8 and TRBJ1-1; 8 nucleotides line up with TRBD1. Trimming removed 4 bases from V and 5 bases from J; junction bases left unmatched: 3. This CDR3 comprises 13 residues. The V gene's germline CDR1 is SGHVS and CDR2 FQNEAQ. The CDR3 DNA reads as TGTGCCAGCAGCTGGACAGGGCGGACTGAAGCTTTCTTT. Residues: CASSWTGRTEAFF.

This clone was detected once. The chain employs TRBV27 and TRBJ2-7; perhaps D is TRBD1 or TRBD2 (5 bases each). V was shortened by 3 bases and J by 12 bases, with 18 bases between the two germline ends. The CDR3 is 13 residues long. Germline lookup yields CDR1 MNHEY and CDR2 SMNVEV (reference sequence). The CDR3 loop reads CASSFPGPGRWYF. DNA of the CDR3: TGTGCCAGCAGTTTCCCCGGCCCAGGGAGATGGTACTTC.

This chain links TRBV5-1 with TRBJ2-3, with D perhaps TRBD1 (5 bases). CDR1 and CDR2 (germline): SGHRS, YFSETQ. This CDR3 has 15 residues. Trimming took off 0 bases at V and 6 bases at J, with 14 bases between the two ends. CDR3 sequence (DNA): TGCGCCAGCAGCTTGGAAGGGGCCCCTGGGGATACGCAGTATTTT. Encoded protein: CASSLEGAPGDTQYF.

This chain links TRBV18 with TRBJ2-2, with D maybe TRBD2 (6 bases). Germline CDR1 and CDR2: KGHSH and LQKENI. This CDR3 contains 15 residues. Trimming removed 1 base at V and 4 bases at J, with 10 bases between. This CDR3 is CASSPQAGLTGELFF. The CDR3 DNA reads TGTGCCAGCTCACCACAAGCGGGCCTCACCGGGGAGCTGTTTTTT.

This sequence joins TRBV7-2 and TRBJ2-1; D is unclear. Trimming removed 0 bases at V and 3 bases at J, with 12 bases between. The germline CDR1 and CDR2 sequences are SGHTA and FQGNSA. This CDR3 comprises 16 residues. The CDR3 protein is CASSLAFGGSYNEQFF. In DNA, the CDR3 is TGTGCCAGCAGCTTAGCCTTCGGCGGAAGCTACAATGAGCAGTTCTTC.

This rearrangement joins TRBV30 to TRBJ2-1; TRBD2 matches 7 bases. This CDR3 comprises 13 residues. Germline lookup yields CDR1 GTSNPN and CDR2 SVGIG (reference sequence). Unmatched junction bases numbered 8, after V lost 2 bases and J lost 10 bases. The CDR3 loop reads CAWSRGRDAEQFF. The DNA for the CDR3 is TGTGCCTGGAGTCGAGGGAGGGACGCCGAGCAGTTCTTC.

The rearrangement joins TRBV2 to TRBJ2-6, with D possibly matching TRBD1 (5 bases). CDR3 length: 15 residues. From germline, CDR1 is SNHLY and CDR2 FYNNEI. Trimming took off 7 bases at V and 4 bases at J, with 14 bases between the two ends. The CDR3 loop is CASIPQEGGANVLTF. The CDR3 DNA reads TGTGCCAGCATCCCACAGGAAGGGGGGGCCAACGTCCTGACTTTC.

The rearrangement uses TRBV6-5 and TRBJ2-2; D perhaps matches TRBD1 (6 bases). The CDR3 length is 14 residues. Trimming left V 6 bases short and J 4 bases short, with 12 bases between. Germline CDR1 is MNHEY and CDR2 is SVGAGI. CDR3 loop: CASRGVGGTGELFF. Here the CDR3 DNA reads TGTGCCAGCAGAGGGGTAGGGGGCACCGGGGAGCTGTTTTTT.

The chain uses TRBV9 and TRBJ1-4, with TRBD1 as a possible D gene (5 bases). Germline CDR1 and CDR2: SGDLS and YYNGEE. The CDR3 has 15 amino acids. V was shortened by 4 bases and J by 7 bases, with 17 bases between the two germline ends. The DNA for the CDR3 is TGTGCCAGCAGCCTCGCCGGGACTACAACTGAAAAACTGTTTTTT. Translated, it gives CASSLAGTTTEKLFF.

This rearrangement joins TRBV2 to TRBJ1-2; maybe TRBD1 (5 bases). The V gene's germline CDR1 is SNHLY and CDR2 FYNNEI. The V gene lost 4 bases and the J gene lost 7 bases, with 16 bases spanning the gap. The CDR3 is 14 residues long. CDR3 nucleotides: TGTGCCAGCAGTGGACGGGGCCAGGCGGCTGGCTACACCTTC. This codes for CASSGRGQAAGYTF.

This clone was observed once. Other DNA sequences in the same sample also yield this CDR3. V usage is TRBV10-1 and J usage is TRBJ2-1; D is perhaps TRBD2 (5 bases). Germline CDR1 is WNHNN and CDR2 is SYGVQD (reference sequence). Between the trimmed V and J ends, which lost 3 bases and 7 bases, there was a span of 7 bases. The CDR3 is 12 amino acids. CDR3: CASSEPGNEQFF. In nucleotides, the CDR3 is TGCGCCAGCAGTGAACCGGGGAATGAGCAGTTCTTC.

J is TRBJ2-4 and V is TRBV6-1, with D maybe TRBD2 (5 bases). The CDR3 totals 18 residues. Germline V lookup: CDR1 MNHNS, CDR2 SASEGT. Trimming took 2 bases from V and 0 from J, leaving 17 bases between them. The CDR3 nucleotides are TGTGCCAGCAGTGAATTCGAGACGGGGTCCTTAGCCAAAAACATTCAGTACTTC. Translating it yields CASSEFETGSLAKNIQYF.

V is TRBV30 and J is TRBJ1-1; no definite D call. Trimming removed 0 bases at V and 4 bases at J, with 9 bases between. The CDR3 covers 13 residues. Germline CDR1 is GTSNPN and CDR2 is SVGIG (reference sequence). CDR3: CAWSVQWGTEAFF. The CDR3 bases are TGTGCCTGGAGTGTTCAGTGGGGCACTGAAGCTTTCTTT. Complete variable domain (other parts from reference TRBV30 and TRBJ1-1): SQTIHQWPATLVQPVGSPLSLECTVEGTSNPNLYWYRQAAGRGLQLLFYSVGIGQISSEVPQNLSASRPQDRQFILSSKKLLLSDSGFYLCAWSVQWGTEAFFGQGTRLTVV.

The chain combines TRBV10-2 with TRBJ2-3, with D perhaps TRBD1 or TRBD2 (5 bases each). The germline gives CDR1 WSHSY, CDR2 SAAADI. Deletions cut 7 bases from V and 2 bases from J, with 19 bases between. The CDR3 extends over 16 amino acids. CDR3 residues: CASMRGEKLNTDTQYF. In nucleotides, the CDR3 is TGCGCCAGCATGAGGGGAGAGAAACTTAACACAGATACGCAGTATTTT.

The chain carries TRBV4-1 and TRBJ2-1, with D possibly TRBD2 on 6 matching bases. V lost 2 bases, J lost 0 bases, and 11 bases lay in between. There are 16 residues in the CDR3. The germline gives CDR1 MGHRA, CDR2 YSYEKL. The CDR3 nucleotides read TGCGCCAGCAGCCAATTTCACGGGAGCTCCTACAATGAGCAGTTCTTC. Its translation: CASSQFHGSSYNEQFF.

The chain is built from TRBV7-9 and TRBJ2-2; 7 bases fit TRBD1. CDR1 is SEHNR, CDR2 FQNEAQ, per germline (reference sequence). The trim removed 5 bases at V and 1 base at J, leaving 4 bases unmatched. CDR3 length equals 15 residues. The CDR3 DNA sequence: TGTGCCAGCAGCCCGGGGACAGAGAACACCGGGGAGCTGTTTTTT. Its protein is CASSPGTENTGELFF.

The rearrangement links TRBV5-1 to TRBJ2-5; TRBD2 matches at 10 bases. The CDR3 length is 15 residues. CDR1 SGHRS and CDR2 YFSETQ come from the germline V gene. J lost 5 bases, V lost 4 bases, and 8 bases had no gene match. In nucleotides, the CDR3 is TGCGCCAGCAGCCGGGCAGCGGGAGGGCCCGAGACCCAGTACTTC. Amino acids: CASSRAAGGPETQYF.

The gene calls are TRBV5-1 and TRBJ1-1; TRBD1 matches 7 bases. CDR3 length: 15 amino acids. The germline V gene encodes CDR1 SGHRS and CDR2 YFSETQ. V was clipped by 4 bases and J by 1 base; unmatched bases: 7. In DNA, the CDR3 is TGCGCCAGCAGCCCCCGGGACAGATCGAACACTGAAGCTTTCTTT. As protein: CASSPRDRSNTEAFF.